Described below is a single TCR beta chain sequence and its context. Its target is unknown. Use of 60 Vbeta and 13 Jbeta primers characterized the PCR. Clones were read by immunoSEQ multiplex PCR, and TCRdb kept only the in-frame ones, dropping some. Found here are some 150,000 clones, around 81% of them singletons; the top ten hold 5.5% to 6.5%. The data are from a study of cytomegalovirus exposure and HLA in healthy donors. The donors, nominally healthy at sampling, likely had unrecorded immune exposures. Study-wide results and caveats: Across donors, most TCRs were seen rarely, yet some public ones were widespread. Differences between HLA loci emerged in a later analysis of TCR association rates, with DRB1 most and HLA-C fewest. Roughly even sequencing depth across donors was the assumption behind the presence/absence analyses.

This CDR3 is 14 amino acids long. Trimming took 2 bases from V and 3 from J; bases not matched to a gene: 1. Looked up from germline, CDR1 is MNHEY and CDR2 is SMNVEV (reference sequence). The specimen was PBMCs. The rearrangement links TRBV27 to TRBJ1-1; 9 bases map to TRBD1. The sequence came from a woman aged 40 to 55 in good health and CMV-seropositive. This CDR3 reads CASSLTGGYTEAFF. The CDR3 DNA follows: TGTGCCAGCAGTTTAACAGGGGGCTACACTGAAGCTTTCTTT.